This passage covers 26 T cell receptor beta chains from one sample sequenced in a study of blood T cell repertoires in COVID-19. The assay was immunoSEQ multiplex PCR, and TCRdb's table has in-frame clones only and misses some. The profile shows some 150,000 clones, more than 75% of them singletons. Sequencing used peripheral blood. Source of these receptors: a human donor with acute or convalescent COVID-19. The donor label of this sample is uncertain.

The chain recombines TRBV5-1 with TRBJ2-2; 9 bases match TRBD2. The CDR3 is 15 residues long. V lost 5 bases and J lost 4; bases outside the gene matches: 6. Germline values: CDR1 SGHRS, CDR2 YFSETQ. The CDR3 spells CASRNLAGSTGELFF. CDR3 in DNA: TGCGCCAGCAGGAATCTAGCGGGGTCCACCGGGGAGCTGTTTTTT.

CDR3 DNA: TGTGCCAGCAGCGCGGGGACAGGCTCTGGAAACACCATATATTTT. This gives the protein CASSAGTGSGNTIYF. The genes are TRBV9 and TRBJ1-3, with 8 bases identical to TRBD1. The germline CDR1 and CDR2 sequences are SGDLS and YYNGEE. The V segment lost 3 bases and the J segment 0 bases; nucleotides outside the gene matches: 2. CDR3 length: 15 residues.

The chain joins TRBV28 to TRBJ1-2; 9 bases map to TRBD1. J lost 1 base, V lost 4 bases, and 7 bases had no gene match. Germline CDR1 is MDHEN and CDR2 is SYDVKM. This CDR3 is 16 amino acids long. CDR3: CASSSRGQGNNYGYTF. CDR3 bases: TGTGCCAGCAGTTCACGGGGACAGGGAAATAACTATGGCTACACCTTC.

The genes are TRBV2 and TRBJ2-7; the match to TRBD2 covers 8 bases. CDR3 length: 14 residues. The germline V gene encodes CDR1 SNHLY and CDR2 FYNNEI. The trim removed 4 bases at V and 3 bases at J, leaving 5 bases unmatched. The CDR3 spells CASSVGGGRYEQYF. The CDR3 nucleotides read TGTGCCAGCAGTGTCGGGGGGGGACGCTACGAGCAGTACTTC.

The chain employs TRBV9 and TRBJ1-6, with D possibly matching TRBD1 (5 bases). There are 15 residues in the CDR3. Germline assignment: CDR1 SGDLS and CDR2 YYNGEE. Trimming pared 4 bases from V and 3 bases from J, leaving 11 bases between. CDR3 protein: CASSPSGGYNSPLHF. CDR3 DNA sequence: TGTGCCAGCAGCCCCTCGGGGGGCTATAATTCACCCCTCCACTTT. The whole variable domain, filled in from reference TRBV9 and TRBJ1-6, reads DSGVTQTPKHLITATGQRVTLRCSPRSGDLSVYWYQQSLDQGLQFLIQYYNGEERAKGNILERFSAQQFPDLHSELNLSSLELGDSALYFCASSPSGGYNSPLHFGNGTRLTVT.

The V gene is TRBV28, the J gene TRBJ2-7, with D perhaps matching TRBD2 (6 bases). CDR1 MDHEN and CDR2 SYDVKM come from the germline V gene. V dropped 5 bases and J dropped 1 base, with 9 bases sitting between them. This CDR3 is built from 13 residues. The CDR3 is CASSPAGSYEQYF. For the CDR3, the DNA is TGTGCCAGCAGTCCCGCGGGGTCCTACGAGCAGTACTTC.

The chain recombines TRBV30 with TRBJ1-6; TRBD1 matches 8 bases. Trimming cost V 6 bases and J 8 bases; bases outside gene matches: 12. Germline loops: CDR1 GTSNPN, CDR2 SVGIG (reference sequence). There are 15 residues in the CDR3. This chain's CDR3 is CACPDRGLTYSPLHF. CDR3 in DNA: TGTGCCTGCCCTGACAGGGGATTGACGTATTCACCCCTCCACTTT.

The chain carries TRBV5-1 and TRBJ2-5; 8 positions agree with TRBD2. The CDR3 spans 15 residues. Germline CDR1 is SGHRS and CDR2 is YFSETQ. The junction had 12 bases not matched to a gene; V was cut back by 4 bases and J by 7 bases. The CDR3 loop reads CASSTGTSLVGTQYF. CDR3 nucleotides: TGCGCCAGCAGCACCGGGACTAGTCTCGTGGGGACCCAGTACTTC.

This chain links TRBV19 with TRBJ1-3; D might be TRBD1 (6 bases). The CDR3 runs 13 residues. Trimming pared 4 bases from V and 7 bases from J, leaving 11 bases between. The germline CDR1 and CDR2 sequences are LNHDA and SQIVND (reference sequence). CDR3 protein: CASSTDRFNTIYF. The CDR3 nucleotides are TGTGCCAGTAGTACCGACAGGTTCAACACCATATATTTT.

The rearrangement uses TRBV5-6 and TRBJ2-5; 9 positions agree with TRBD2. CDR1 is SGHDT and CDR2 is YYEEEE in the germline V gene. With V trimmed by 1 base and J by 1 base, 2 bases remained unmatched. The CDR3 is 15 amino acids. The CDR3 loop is CASSLLAGTQETQYF. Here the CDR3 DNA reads TGTGCCAGCAGCTTGCTAGCGGGGACCCAAGAGACCCAGTACTTC.

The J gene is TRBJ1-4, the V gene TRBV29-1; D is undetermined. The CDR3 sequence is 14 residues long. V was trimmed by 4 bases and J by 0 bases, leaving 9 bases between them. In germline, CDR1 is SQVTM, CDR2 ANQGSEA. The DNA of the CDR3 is TGCAGCGTTGGATTCAGTGCAACTAATGAAAAACTGTTTTTT. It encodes CSVGFSATNEKLFF. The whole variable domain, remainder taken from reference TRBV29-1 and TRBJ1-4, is SAVISQKPSRDICQRGTSLTIQCQVDSQVTMMFWYRQQPGQSLTLIATANQGSEATYESGFVIDKFPISRPNLTFSTLTVSNMSPEDSSIYLCSVGFSATNEKLFFGSGTQLSVL.

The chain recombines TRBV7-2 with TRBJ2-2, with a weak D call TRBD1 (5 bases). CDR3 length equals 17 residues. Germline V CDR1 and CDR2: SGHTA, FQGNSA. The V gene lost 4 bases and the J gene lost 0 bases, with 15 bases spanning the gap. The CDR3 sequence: CASSSLGVFANTGELFF. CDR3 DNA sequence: TGTGCCAGCAGCTCCCTAGGGGTATTCGCGAACACCGGGGAGCTGTTTTTT.

The CDR3 DNA is TGTGCCAGCACTCGAAACTACATGAACACTGAAGCTTTCTTT. Protein product: CASTRNYMNTEAFF. The V gene is TRBV28, the J gene TRBJ1-1, with unresolved D. V gave up 7 bases and J gave up 0 bases, with 12 bases separating them. CDR3 size: 14 residues. Germline-derived CDR1 and CDR2 are MDHEN and SYDVKM.

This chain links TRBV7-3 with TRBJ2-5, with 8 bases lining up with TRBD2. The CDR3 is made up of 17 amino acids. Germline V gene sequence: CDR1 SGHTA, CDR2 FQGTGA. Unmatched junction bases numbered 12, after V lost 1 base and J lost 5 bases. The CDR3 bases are TGTGCCAGCAGCTTAAACGGGAGGGCCCTCGGTAGGGAGACCCAGTACTTC. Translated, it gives CASSLNGRALGRETQYF.

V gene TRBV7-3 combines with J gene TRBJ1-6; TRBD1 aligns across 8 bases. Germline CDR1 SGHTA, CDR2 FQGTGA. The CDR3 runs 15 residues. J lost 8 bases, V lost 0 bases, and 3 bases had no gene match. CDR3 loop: CASSLTPGGYSPLHF. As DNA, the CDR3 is TGTGCCAGCAGCTTAACCCCAGGGGGCTATTCACCCCTCCACTTT. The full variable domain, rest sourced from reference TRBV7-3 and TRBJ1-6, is GAGVSQTPSNKVTEKGKYVELRCDPISGHTALYWYRQSLGQGPEFLIYFQGTGAADDSGLPNDRFFAVRPEGSVSTLKIQRTERGDSAVYLCASSLTPGGYSPLHFGNGTRLTVT.

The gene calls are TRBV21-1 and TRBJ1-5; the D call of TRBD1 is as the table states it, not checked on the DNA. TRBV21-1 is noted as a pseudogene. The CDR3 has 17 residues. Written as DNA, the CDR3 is TGTGCCAGCAGCCCAACTTATCGGACAGCGAGCAATCAGCCCCAGCATTTT. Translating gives CASSPTYRTASNQPQHF.

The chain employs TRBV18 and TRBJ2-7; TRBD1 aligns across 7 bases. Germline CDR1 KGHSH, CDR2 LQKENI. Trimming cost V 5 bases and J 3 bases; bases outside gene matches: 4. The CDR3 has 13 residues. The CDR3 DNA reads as TGTGCCAGCTCATCCGGACAGGACTACGAGCAGTACTTC. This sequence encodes CASSSGQDYEQYF.

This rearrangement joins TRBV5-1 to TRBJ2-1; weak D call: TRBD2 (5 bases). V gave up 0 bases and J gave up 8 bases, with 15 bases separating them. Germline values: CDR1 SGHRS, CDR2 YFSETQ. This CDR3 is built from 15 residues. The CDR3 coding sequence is TGCGCCAGCAGCTTGGTGGGGTCCCGGGGTGATGAGCAGTTCTTC. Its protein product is CASSLVGSRGDEQFF.

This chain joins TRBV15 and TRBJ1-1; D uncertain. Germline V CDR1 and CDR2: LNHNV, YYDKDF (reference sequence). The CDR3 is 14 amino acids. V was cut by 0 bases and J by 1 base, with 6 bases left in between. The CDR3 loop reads CATSRDLGNTEAFF. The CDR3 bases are TGTGCCACCAGCAGAGATCTCGGGAACACTGAAGCTTTCTTT.

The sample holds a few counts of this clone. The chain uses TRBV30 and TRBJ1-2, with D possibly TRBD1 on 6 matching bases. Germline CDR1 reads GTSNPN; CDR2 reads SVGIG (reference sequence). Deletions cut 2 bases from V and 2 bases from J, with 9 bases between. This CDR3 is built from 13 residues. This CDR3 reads CAWSRQGNYGYTF. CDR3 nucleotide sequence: TGTGCCTGGAGTCGTCAGGGGAACTATGGCTACACCTTC.

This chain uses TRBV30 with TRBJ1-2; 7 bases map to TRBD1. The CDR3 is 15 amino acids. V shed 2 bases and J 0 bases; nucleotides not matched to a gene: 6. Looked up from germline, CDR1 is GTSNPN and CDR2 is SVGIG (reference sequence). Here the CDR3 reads CAWSRGTEPNYGYTF. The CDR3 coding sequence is TGTGCCTGGAGTCGGGGGACAGAACCTAACTATGGCTACACCTTC.

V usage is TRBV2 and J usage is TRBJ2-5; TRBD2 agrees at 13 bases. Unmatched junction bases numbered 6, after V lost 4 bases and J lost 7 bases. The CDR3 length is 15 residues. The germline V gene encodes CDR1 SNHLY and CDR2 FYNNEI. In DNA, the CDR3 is TGTGCCAGCAGTGTGGGACTAGCGGGGACCGGGACCCAGTACTTC. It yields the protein CASSVGLAGTGTQYF.

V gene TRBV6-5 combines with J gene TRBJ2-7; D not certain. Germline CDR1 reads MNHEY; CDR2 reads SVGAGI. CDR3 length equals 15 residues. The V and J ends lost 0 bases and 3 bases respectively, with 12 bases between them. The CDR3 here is CASSYSPYSNYEQYF. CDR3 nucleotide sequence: TGTGCCAGCAGTTACTCCCCCTACAGTAACTACGAGCAGTACTTC.

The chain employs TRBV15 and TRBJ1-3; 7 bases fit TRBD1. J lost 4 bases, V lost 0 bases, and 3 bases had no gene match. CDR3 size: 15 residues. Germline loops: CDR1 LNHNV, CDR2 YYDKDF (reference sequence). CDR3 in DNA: TGTGCCACCAGCAGAGAGACAGGGTGGGGAAACACCATATATTTT. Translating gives CATSRETGWGNTIYF. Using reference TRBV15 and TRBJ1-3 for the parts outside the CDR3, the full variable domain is DAMVIQNPRYQVTQFGKPVTLSCSQTLNHNVMYWYQQKSSQAPKLLFHYYDKDFNNEADTPDNFQSRRPNTSFCFLDIRSPGLGDTAMYLCATSRETGWGNTIYFGEGSWLTVV.

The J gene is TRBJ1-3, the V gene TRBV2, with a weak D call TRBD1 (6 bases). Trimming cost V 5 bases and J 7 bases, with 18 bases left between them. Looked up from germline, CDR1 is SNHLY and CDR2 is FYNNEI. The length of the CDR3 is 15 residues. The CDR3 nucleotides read TGTGCCAGCAGTCCCCAGGCAAGTCAGGGGAACACCATATATTTT. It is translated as CASSPQASQGNTIYF.

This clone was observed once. CDR3 sequence: CAGGLLGELFF. The CDR3 DNA sequence: TGTGCCGGAGGACTGCTCGGGGAACTGTTTTTT. The rearrangement uses TRBV2 and TRBJ1-4, with D unclear. Germline V gene sequence: CDR1 SNHLY, CDR2 FYNNEI. The CDR3 loop spans 11 amino acids. V was trimmed by 11 bases and J by 12 bases, leaving 16 bases between them.